This record concerns one TCR beta chain sequence. Its specificity is not known. Cells designated naive CD8 were CD45RO-negative and were positively selected for CCR7, with terminally differentiated effector memory CD45RA+ cells excluded. Germline V gene sequence: CDR1 MNHNS, CDR2 SASEGT. V was pared by 3 bases and J by 0 bases, with 14 bases between. The CDR3 contains 17 residues. The data belong to a study of shared clonotypes between healthy human individuals. Study-wide results and limits: It was the non-shared clonotypes that had lower generation probabilities than clonotypes shared by all four donors. Rarefaction showed sorted-subset sequencing was incomplete despite large depth.

Generated by immunoSEQ multiplex PCR, the TCRdb table keeps only in-frame clones and is missing some. The data contain 750,000 to 1,000,000 clones, more than 85% of them singletons. This clonotype originated in a man aged 30-40 years in good health. V gene TRBV6-1 combines with J gene TRBJ2-2; D not certain. The sample consisted of naive CD8+ T cells sorted from blood. The CDR3 is CASSDPSARSNTGELFF. The CDR3 bases are TGTGCCAGCAGTGACCCCAGTGCCCGATCGAACACCGGGGAGCTGTTTTTT.